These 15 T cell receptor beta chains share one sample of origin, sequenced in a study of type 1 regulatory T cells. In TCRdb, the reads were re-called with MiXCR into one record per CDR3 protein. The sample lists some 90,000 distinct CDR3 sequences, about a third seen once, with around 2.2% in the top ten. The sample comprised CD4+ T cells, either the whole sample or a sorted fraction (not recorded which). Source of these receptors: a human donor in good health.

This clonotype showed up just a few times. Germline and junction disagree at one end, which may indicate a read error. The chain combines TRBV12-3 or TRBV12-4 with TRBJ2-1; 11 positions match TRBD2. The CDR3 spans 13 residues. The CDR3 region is CASSLPTSGSQVF. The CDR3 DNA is TGTGCCAGCAGTTTACCCACTAGCGGGAGTCAAGTCTTC.

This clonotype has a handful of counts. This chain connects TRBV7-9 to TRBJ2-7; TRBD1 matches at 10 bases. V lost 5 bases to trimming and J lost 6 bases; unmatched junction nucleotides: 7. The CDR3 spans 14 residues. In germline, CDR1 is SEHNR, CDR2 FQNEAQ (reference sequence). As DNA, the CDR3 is TGTGCCAGCAGCCGCGACAGGGGGCGAAGCGAGCAGTACTTC. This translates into CASSRDRGRSEQYF.

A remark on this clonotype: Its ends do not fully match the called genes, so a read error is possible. The CDR3 region is CASSLEETQDF. The DNA for the CDR3 is TGTGCCAGCAGCTTAGAAGAGACCCAGGACTTC. The rearrangement joins TRBV7-9 to TRBJ2-5; D remains unclear. The CDR3 extends over 11 amino acids. In germline, CDR1 is SEHNR, CDR2 FQNEAQ (reference sequence).

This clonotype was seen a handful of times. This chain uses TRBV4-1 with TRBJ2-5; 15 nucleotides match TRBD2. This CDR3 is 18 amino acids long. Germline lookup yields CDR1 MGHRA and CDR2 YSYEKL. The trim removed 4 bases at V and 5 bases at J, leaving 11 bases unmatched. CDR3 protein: CASSLTSAGTSGRETQYF. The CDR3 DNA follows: TGCGCCAGCAGCCTCACATCGGCCGGGACTAGCGGGAGGGAGACCCAGTACTTC.

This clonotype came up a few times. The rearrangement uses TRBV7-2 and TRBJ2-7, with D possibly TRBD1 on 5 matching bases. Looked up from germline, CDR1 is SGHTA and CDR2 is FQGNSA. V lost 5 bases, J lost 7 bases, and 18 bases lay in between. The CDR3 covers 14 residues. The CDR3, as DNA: TGTGCCAGCAGCATCCCCCGATTAGGGGAAGAGCAGTACTTC. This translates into CASSIPRLGEEQYF.

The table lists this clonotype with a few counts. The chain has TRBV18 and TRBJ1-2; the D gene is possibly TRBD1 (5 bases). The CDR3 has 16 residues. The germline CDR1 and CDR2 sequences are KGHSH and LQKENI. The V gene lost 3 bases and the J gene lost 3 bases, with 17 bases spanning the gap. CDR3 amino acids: CASSPVTRVDYYGYTF. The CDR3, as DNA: TGTGCCAGCTCACCGGTCACCAGGGTTGACTACTATGGCTACACCTTC.

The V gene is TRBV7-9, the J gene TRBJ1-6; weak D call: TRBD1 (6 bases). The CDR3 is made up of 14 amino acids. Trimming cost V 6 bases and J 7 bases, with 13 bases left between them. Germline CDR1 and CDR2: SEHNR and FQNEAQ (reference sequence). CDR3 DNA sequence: TGTGCCAGCAGTTCTGGGGGCCGAAATTCACCCCTCCACTTT. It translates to CASSSGGRNSPLHF.

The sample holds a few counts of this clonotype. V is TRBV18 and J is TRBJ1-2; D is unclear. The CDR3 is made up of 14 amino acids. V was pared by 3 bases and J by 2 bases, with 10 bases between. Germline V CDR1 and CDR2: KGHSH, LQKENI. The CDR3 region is CASSPGEGNYGYTF. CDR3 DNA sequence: TGTGCCAGCTCACCGGGCGAAGGAAACTATGGCTACACCTTC.

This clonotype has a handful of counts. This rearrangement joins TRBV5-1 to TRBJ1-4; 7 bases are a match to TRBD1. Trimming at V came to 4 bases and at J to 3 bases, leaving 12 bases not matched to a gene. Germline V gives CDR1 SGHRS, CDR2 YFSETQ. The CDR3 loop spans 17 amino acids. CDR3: CASSGGRQGASNEKLFF. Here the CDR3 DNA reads TGCGCCAGCAGCGGGGGACGACAGGGAGCATCTAATGAAAAACTGTTTTTT.

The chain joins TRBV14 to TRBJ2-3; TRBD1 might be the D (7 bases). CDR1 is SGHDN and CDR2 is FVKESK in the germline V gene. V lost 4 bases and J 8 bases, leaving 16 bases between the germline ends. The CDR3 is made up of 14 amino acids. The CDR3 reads CASSLAGGGGTQYF. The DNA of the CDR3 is TGTGCCAGCAGCCTAGCAGGGGGAGGAGGTACGCAGTATTTT.

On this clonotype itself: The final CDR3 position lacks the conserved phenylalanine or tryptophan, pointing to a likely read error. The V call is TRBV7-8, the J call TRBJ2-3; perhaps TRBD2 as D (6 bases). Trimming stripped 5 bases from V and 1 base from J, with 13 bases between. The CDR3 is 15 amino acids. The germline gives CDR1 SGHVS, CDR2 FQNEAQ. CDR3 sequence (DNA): TGTGCCAGCAGCGGCGCGGGACTCCGCACAGATACGCAGTATTCT. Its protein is CASSGAGLRTDTQYS.

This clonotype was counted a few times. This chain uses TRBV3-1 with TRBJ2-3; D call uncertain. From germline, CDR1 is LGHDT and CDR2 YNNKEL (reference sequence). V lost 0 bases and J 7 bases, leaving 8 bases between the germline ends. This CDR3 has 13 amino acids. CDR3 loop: CASSQDGLYTQYF. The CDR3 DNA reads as TGTGCCAGCAGCCAAGATGGCCTATATACGCAGTATTTT.

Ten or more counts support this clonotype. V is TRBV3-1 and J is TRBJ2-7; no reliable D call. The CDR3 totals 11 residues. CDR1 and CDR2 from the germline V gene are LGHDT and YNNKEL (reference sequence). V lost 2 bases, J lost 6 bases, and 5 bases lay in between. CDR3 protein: CASSQQSEQYF. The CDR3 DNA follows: TGTGCCAGCAGCCAACAGAGCGAGCAGTACTTC.

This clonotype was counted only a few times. The DNA for the CDR3 is TGTGCCAGCAGTCTCCCCAGAGGGGACAGCAACTACGAGCAGTACTTC. This sequence encodes CASSLPRGDSNYEQYF. V usage is TRBV28 and J usage is TRBJ2-7, with 7 bases identical to TRBD1. The J segment lost 3 bases and the V segment lost 5 bases, leaving 13 bases of the junction unmatched. CDR3 length: 16 amino acids. Germline CDR1 and CDR2: MDHEN and SYDVKM.

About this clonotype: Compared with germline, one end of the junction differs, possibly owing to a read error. The CDR3 region has the DNA TGTGCCAGCGGCCGTGGTACCGGGGGGCTGTTTTTT. This sequence encodes CASGRGTGGLFF. The chain joins TRBV12-3 or TRBV12-4 to TRBJ2-2, with a weak D call TRBD2 (6 bases). The CDR3 loop spans 12 amino acids.